This entry lists 21 T cell receptor beta chains sequenced from one sample in a study of cytomegalovirus exposure and HLA in healthy donors. Method: immunoSEQ multiplex PCR; TCRdb's copy keeps in-frame clones and lacks some. Here the sample spans about 360,000 clones, 75% to 90% being singletons. Sequencing used PBMCs. The source of these receptors is a woman aged 18-30 years in good health and CMV-seronegative.

The chain uses TRBV7-8 and TRBJ1-5; a possible D gene is TRBD1 (6 bases). The CDR3 is made up of 14 amino acids. Germline CDR1 and CDR2: SGHVS and FQNEAQ. The V end was cut by 3 bases, the J end by 5 bases, with 11 bases between. CDR3 in amino acids: CASSLGQADQPQHF. Written as DNA, the CDR3 is TGTGCCAGCAGCTTGGGACAAGCAGATCAGCCCCAGCATTTT.

The V gene is TRBV4-2, the J gene TRBJ2-7, with TRBD2 matching 10 bases. This CDR3 comprises 17 residues. Germline V gene data show CDR1 as LGHNA and CDR2 as YNFKEQ. The V gene end was trimmed by 1 base and the J gene end by 7 bases; junction bases not matched to a gene: 13. CDR3 sequence: CASSQGVYGTSAREQYF. The CDR3 nucleotides read TGTGCCAGCAGCCAAGGGGTTTACGGGACTAGCGCGCGGGAGCAGTACTTC.

This chain links TRBV7-8 with TRBJ1-5, with TRBD1 identical over 7 bases. Unmatched junction bases numbered 8, after V lost 4 bases and J lost 5 bases. The CDR3 loop spans 15 amino acids. From germline, CDR1 is SGHVS and CDR2 FQNEAQ. The CDR3 sequence is CASSSTGTAHQPQHF. DNA for the CDR3: TGTGCCAGCAGCTCCACCGGGACAGCCCATCAGCCCCAGCATTTT.

V usage is TRBV2 and J usage is TRBJ2-2; perhaps TRBD2 as D (6 bases). V lost 6 bases, J lost 6 bases, and 17 bases lay in between. The CDR3 length is 15 residues. Germline V CDR1 and CDR2: SNHLY, FYNNEI. CDR3 sequence reads: CASRTGSFDAGELFF. The CDR3, as DNA: TGTGCCAGCAGGACCGGGAGCTTCGACGCCGGGGAGCTGTTTTTT.

The gene calls are TRBV6-1 and TRBJ1-1; weak D call: TRBD1 (5 bases). CDR1 and CDR2 (germline): MNHNS, SASEGT. The germline V and J ends were trimmed by 7 bases and 5 bases, with 11 bases remaining between them. The CDR3 length is 12 residues. This chain's CDR3 is CASILRETEAFF. CDR3 in DNA: TGTGCCAGCATCCTCAGGGAAACTGAAGCTTTCTTT.

The J gene is TRBJ2-6, the V gene TRBV7-8; 8 bases match TRBD1. The CDR3 length is 17 residues. Germline V gene data show CDR1 as SGHVS and CDR2 as FQNEAQ. Trimming at V came to 0 bases and at J to 2 bases, leaving 3 bases not matched to a gene. The CDR3 DNA reads TGTGCCAGCAGCTTAGCAACAGGGGGAACTGGGGCCAACGTCCTGACTTTC. It is translated as CASSLATGGTGANVLTF.

There are many counts of this clone. V usage is TRBV10-1 and J usage is TRBJ2-2; 10 bases line up with TRBD1. This CDR3 region has 13 residues. V gave up 8 bases and J gave up 3 bases; unmatched junction bases: 0. The germline V gene encodes CDR1 WNHNN and CDR2 SYGVQD (reference sequence). Written as DNA, the CDR3 is TGCGCCAGCGGGACAGGGGACACCGGGGAGCTGTTTTTT. Protein sequence: CASGTGDTGELFF.

This clone showed up just once. J is TRBJ1-2 and V is TRBV7-9; 8 nucleotides line up with TRBD1. CDR1 and CDR2 from the germline V gene are SEHNR and FQNEAQ (reference sequence). V lost 3 bases and J lost 6; bases outside the gene matches: 9. CDR3 length: 15 amino acids. CDR3 loop: CASSFTGQGTDGYTF. The CDR3 coding sequence is TGTGCCAGCAGCTTCACTGGACAGGGTACGGATGGCTACACCTTC.

The V call is TRBV30, the J call TRBJ1-6; D is perhaps TRBD1 (5 bases). CDR1 and CDR2 from the germline V gene are GTSNPN and SVGIG (reference sequence). The CDR3 runs to 14 residues. Trimming pared 8 bases from V and 4 bases from J, leaving 15 bases between. In DNA form, the CDR3 reads TGTGCCGTTAGCGGGGGTCCGTATAATTCACCCCTCCACTTT. Its protein is CAVSGGPYNSPLHF. The whole variable domain, filled in from reference TRBV30 and TRBJ1-6, reads SQTIHQWPATLVQPVGSPLSLECTVEGTSNPNLYWYRQAAGRGLQLLFYSVGIGQISSEVPQNLSASRPQDRQFILSSKKLLLSDSGFYLCAVSGGPYNSPLHFGNGTRLTVT.

V usage is TRBV9 and J usage is TRBJ1-4; D gene uncertain. The CDR3 is 14 amino acids. Trimming cost V 2 bases and J 0 bases, with 5 bases left between them. Germline CDR1 SGDLS, CDR2 YYNGEE. For the CDR3, the DNA is TGTGCCAGCAGCGTCAGTGCAACTAATGAAAAACTGTTTTTT. Amino acid sequence: CASSVSATNEKLFF.

The chain employs TRBV6-5 and TRBJ2-7; a possible D gene is TRBD2 (6 bases). V dropped 10 bases and J dropped 6 bases, with 16 bases sitting between them. CDR3 size: 12 residues. The germline gives CDR1 MNHEY, CDR2 SVGAGI. The DNA for the CDR3 is TGTGCCATCGGGGGTTCTCGGGTCGAGCAGTACTTC. Its protein is CAIGGSRVEQYF.

V gene TRBV2 combines with J gene TRBJ2-7; D might be TRBD2 (7 bases). CDR1 and CDR2 (germline): SNHLY, FYNNEI. Trimming shortened V by 10 bases and J by 3 bases, and 16 bases separated the two germline ends. The CDR3 consists of 13 residues. In DNA form, the CDR3 reads TGTGCCATGGGGGGGACACAATTCTACGAGCAGTACTTC. Translating it yields CAMGGTQFYEQYF.

In its sample, this clone was seen once. The V gene is TRBV5-1, the J gene TRBJ2-2, with no clear D. Per the germline V gene, CDR1 is SGHRS and CDR2 is YFSETQ. This CDR3 comprises 16 residues. V was trimmed by 0 bases and J by 6 bases, leaving 15 bases between them. CDR3 sequence: CASSLGGGPLPGELFF. The CDR3 DNA reads as TGCGCCAGCAGCTTGGGTGGCGGCCCCCTTCCCGGGGAGCTGTTTTTT.

This clone has only a few counts. The genes are TRBV7-2 and TRBJ1-6, with TRBD1 matching over 10 bases. The ends lost 8 bases at V and 10 bases at J; junction bases unmatched: 5. Germline V gene data show CDR1 as SGHTA and CDR2 as FQGNSA. The CDR3 runs to 13 residues. CDR3 loop: CASSRDRGSPLHF. The DNA of the CDR3 is TGTGCCAGCTCCCGGGACAGGGGCTCACCCCTCCACTTT.

The gene calls are TRBV2 and TRBJ1-1, with 7 positions matching TRBD1. Trimming removed 4 bases from V and 0 bases from J; junction bases left unmatched: 11. The CDR3 totals 17 residues. CDR1 is SNHLY, CDR2 FYNNEI, per germline. This CDR3 is CASSGPGGHAMNTEAFF. CDR3 coding DNA: TGTGCCAGCAGTGGTCCAGGGGGTCACGCTATGAACACTGAAGCTTTCTTT.

This clone was recorded a few times. J is TRBJ1-1 and V is TRBV4-1; D not certain. From germline, CDR1 is MGHRA and CDR2 YSYEKL. With 1 base removed from V and 0 bases from J, the gap between germline ends came to 9 bases. The CDR3 is 15 amino acids. The CDR3 coding sequence is TGCGCCAGCAGCCAAGGGTACGGTATGAACACTGAAGCTTTCTTT. Its translation is CASSQGYGMNTEAFF.

The V and J genes are TRBV7-3 and TRBJ2-3; the match to TRBD2 covers 8 bases. V shed 6 bases, J shed 0 bases, and the junction held 5 bases outside the gene matches. The length of the CDR3 is 15 residues. CDR1 and CDR2 (germline): SGHTA, FQGTGA. DNA for the CDR3: TGTGCCAGCAGACAAACTAGCGGAAGCACAGATACGCAGTATTTT. It translates to CASRQTSGSTDTQYF. Combining the CDR3 with reference TRBV7-3 and TRBJ2-3 gives the whole variable domain GAGVSQTPSNKVTEKGKYVELRCDPISGHTALYWYRQSLGQGPEFLIYFQGTGAADDSGLPNDRFFAVRPEGSVSTLKIQRTERGDSAVYLCASRQTSGSTDTQYFGPGTRLTVL.

V is TRBV19 and J is TRBJ2-3, with D possibly matching TRBD2 (6 bases). This CDR3 comprises 15 residues. The germline CDR1 and CDR2 sequences are LNHDA and SQIVND (reference sequence). Trimming removed 3 bases from V and 2 bases from J, with 12 bases in between. The CDR3: CASSMVSGPTDTQYF. The DNA for the CDR3 is TGTGCCAGTAGTATGGTTAGCGGCCCCACAGATACGCAGTATTTT.

The chain links TRBV28 to TRBJ1-6; TRBD1 matches at 8 bases. Germline values: CDR1 MDHEN, CDR2 SYDVKM. V lost 5 bases and J lost 7; bases outside the gene matches: 10. The CDR3 covers 16 residues. Here the CDR3 DNA reads TGTGCCAGCAGTCCATGGACAGGGTCGCAGAATTCACCCCTCCACTTT. Its protein is CASSPWTGSQNSPLHF.

The chain uses TRBV7-9 and TRBJ2-7, with TRBD1 matching over 9 bases. V was clipped by 0 bases and J by 0 bases; unmatched bases: 6. CDR3 size: 17 residues. CDR1 is SEHNR, CDR2 FQNEAQ, per germline (reference sequence). Here the CDR3 DNA reads TGTGCCAGCAGCTTAGCGGGGGGGACAGGGACCTCCTACGAGCAGTACTTC. Translating it yields CASSLAGGTGTSYEQYF.

This clone came up a few times. This chain connects TRBV6-5 to TRBJ2-1; D might be TRBD1 (6 bases). The CDR3 extends over 12 amino acids. Germline V lookup: CDR1 MNHEY, CDR2 SVGAGI. V was cut by 4 bases and J by 12 bases, with 13 bases left in between. The CDR3 protein is CASSSLDRTQFF. The DNA of the CDR3 is TGTGCCAGCAGTTCTCTGGACAGAACGCAGTTCTTC.